A selection of T cell receptor beta chains follows, all from one sample in a study of blood T cell repertoires in COVID-19. Assay used: immunoSEQ multiplex PCR; TCRdb lists only in-frame clones, some missing. The sample contains about 140,000 clones, around 81% of which appear only once. Specimen: peripheral blood. The origin of the receptors is a human donor in a cohort sampled during active COVID-19. The CDR3 runs from the conserved cysteine through the conserved F or W. D genes are given only for firm matches. Not every row has a clone size; where given, it reads once, few, many or a size class.

>TRBJ2-3|17|TRBD2|NA|TRBV7-9
CASSSGLAGGLTDTQYF
TGTGCCAGCAGCTCAGGACTAGCGGGGGGGCTGACAGATACGCAGTATTTT
>TRBJ2-3|15|TRBD2|NA|TRBV11-2
CASSFSGGNTDTQYF
TGTGCCAGCAGCTTTAGCGGGGGGAACACAGATACGCAGTATTTT
>TRBJ2-3|14|TRBD2|NA|TRBV27
CASSFWTSDPTQYF
TGTGCCAGCAGTTTCTGGACTAGCGATCCTACGCAGTATTTT
>TRBJ2-7|14|TRBD1|NA|TRBV2
CASKPGQNTYEQYF
TGTGCCAGCAAACCGGGACAGAACACCTACGAGCAGTACTTC
>TRBJ2-5|17|TRBD2|NA|TRBV4-2
CASSQDKVAGLQETQYF
TGTGCCAGCAGCCAAGATAAGGTAGCGGGGCTTCAAGAGACCCAGTACTTC
>TRBJ1-2|15|NA|NA|TRBV25-1
CASSDRSDNLYGYTF
TGTGCCAGCAGTGACCGCTCCGACAACCTCTATGGCTACACCTTC
>TRBJ2-5|15|TRBD2|NA|TRBV7-8
CASSLAWTSGETQYF
TGTGCCAGCAGCTTAGCGTGGACTAGCGGGGAGACCCAGTACTTC
>TRBJ1-1|13|NA|few|TRBV4-1
CASSQEQYTEAFF
TGCGCCAGCAGCCAAGAACAGTACACTGAAGCTTTCTTT
>TRBJ2-1|15|NA|NA|TRBV7-2
CASSLRAGTYNEQFF
TGTGCCAGCAGCTTAAGGGCGGGGACCTACAATGAGCAGTTCTTC
>TRBJ1-4|15|NA|NA|TRBV6-6
CASSLDRLTNEKLFF
TGTGCCAGCAGCCTTGACAGACTAACTAATGAAAAACTGTTTTTT
>TRBJ1-1|13|NA|once|TRBV29-1
CSVEGTRNTEAFF
TGCAGCGTGGAAGGGACAAGGAACACTGAAGCTTTCTTT
>TRBJ2-4|14|TRBD1|NA|TRBV19
CASSLDRDRNIQYF
TGTGCCAGTAGCCTGGACAGGGACAGAAACATTCAGTACTTC
>TRBJ1-3|15|TRBD1|NA|TRBV6-5
CASSPRTGSGNTIYF
TGTGCCAGTTCGCCCAGGACAGGCTCTGGAAACACCATATATTTT
>TRBJ2-1|15|NA|NA|TRBV2
CASISPRGPYNEQFF
TGTGCCAGCATCTCGCCCAGGGGACCCTACAATGAGCAGTTCTTC
>TRBJ2-5|15|NA|NA|TRBV5-4
CASSSRTLSQETQYF
TGTGCCAGCAGCTCGCGGACTCTTTCCCAAGAGACCCAGTACTTC
>TRBJ2-7|18|TRBD2|NA|TRBV9
CASSVEAAGGPRSYEQYF
TGTGCCAGCAGCGTAGAGGCAGCGGGGGGGCCTCGATCCTACGAGCAGTACTTC
>TRBJ1-3|14|TRBD1|few|TRBV2
CASTGDRGGNTIYF
TGTGCCAGCACCGGGGACAGGGGGGGAAACACCATATATTTT